Listed below are T cell receptor beta chains from one sample, sequenced in a study of somatic mutations in T cells in chronic GVHD. The repertoire was sequenced with immunoSEQ multiplex PCR; TCRdb's copy has only in-frame clones and lacks some. The data contain under 800 clones, roughly 84% of them singletons. The sequenced sample was Vbeta20-positive CD4+ T cells from blood. The receptors were sampled from a male patient between 50 and 60 years old with chronic graft-versus-host disease. The graft donor may have given rise to some T cells. Both conserved end residues are part of each CDR3. Each record gives: V gene, clone size, J gene, CDR3 protein. A clone size is listed for some rows: how often the clone was seen (once, few, many), or a class if it is expanded.

TRBV30,.,TRBJ1-6,CAWSPRDGRVAASSLHF
TRBV30,.,TRBJ2-3,CAWNSGSTDTQYF
TRBV5-1,.,TRBJ1-1,CASSLVGGRSTEAFF
TRBV30,.,TRBJ1-1,CAWSSKRGGETEAFF
TRBV11-2,.,TRBJ2-1,CASSSTLIQGAADNEQFF
TRBV30,.,TRBJ1-5,CAWSPKDRGYSNQPQHF
TRBV6-5,.,TRBJ2-5,CASSPSDETQYF
TRBV5-1,.,TRBJ2-5,CASSLGGQGVPETQYF
TRBV5-1,.,TRBJ1-2,CASSPRDRLWGYTF
TRBV30,once,TRBJ1-1,CAFGSTEAFF
TRBV5-1,few,TRBJ1-1,CASSLTGNTEAFF
TRBV5-1,once,TRBJ2-2,CASSGGENTGELFF
TRBV30,once,TRBJ2-1,CAWSDGNEQFF
TRBV30,few,TRBJ1-6,CPSSTGQANNSPLHF
TRBV30,.,TRBJ2-7,CAWSPTGQDLYEQYF
TRBV30,.,TRBJ1-5,CAWGEGGRPQHF
TRBV30,.,TRBJ2-7,CAWSISLNYEQYF
TRBV30,few,TRBJ2-7,CALGQSSYEQYF
TRBV30,.,TRBJ1-4,CAQRGRSATNEKLFF
TRBV30,.,TRBJ1-6,CAWSVPDGDNSPLHF
TRBV30,once,TRBJ1-1,CAWVRDRGPAFF
TRBV30,.,TRBJ1-1,CAWREIGAFF
TRBV1,.,TRBJ2-1,CTSSQDISPGLAAYNEQFF
TRBV30,.,TRBJ1-2,CAWSVQGPQGGYTF
TRBV30,.,TRBJ1-5,CAWRTGKGQPQHF
TRBV4-1,once,TRBJ2-6,CASSQEGGNRGGRGANVLTF
TRBV5-1,.,TRBJ2-4,CASSLGRQGTNIQYF
TRBV30,once,TRBJ2-3,CAWSGGRAGADTQYF
TRBV30,.,TRBJ1-1,CAWRPRVGAGAFF
TRBV30,.,TRBJ1-6,CAWEPRSYNSPLHF
TRBV19,.,TRBJ1-5,CASRWGTANSNQPQHF
TRBV6-1,.,TRBJ1-4,CASSDSSCLLVDNEKLFF
TRBV30,.,TRBJ2-3,CAWSWRFGTDTQYF
TRBV30,.,TRBJ2-6,CACTPRRGGGGANVLTF
TRBV5-1,.,TRBJ1-6,CASSLASGLNSPLHF
TRBV30,.,TRBJ1-3,CAWKGLGTLSGNTIYF
TRBV5-1,.,TRBJ1-1,CASSLTLNTEAFF
TRBV30,.,TRBJ2-7,CAWSLQGYSYEQYF
TRBV30,.,TRBJ1-4,CAWTGGHRGRKLFF
TRBV5-1,.,TRBJ2-3,CASSLWGLATNTDTQYF
TRBV30,.,TRBJ1-5,CAFRVNQNQPQHF
TRBV5-1,few,TRBJ2-7,CASSTHSGSGRSYEQYF
TRBV30,once,TRBJ2-7,CAWAPQVYEQYF
TRBV30,.,TRBJ1-5,CAWSRTGNQPQHF
TRBV30,.,TRBJ2-7,CAWVGGTVPYEQYF
TRBV30,.,TRBJ2-7,CAWRAGRGSYEQYF
TRBV30,.,TRBJ1-1,CAWSPVGGRAEAFF
TRBV30,.,TRBJ1-2,CAWTPGQGGYTF
TRBV30,.,TRBJ1-2,CAWRGGQGRKYGYTF
TRBV30,.,TRBJ2-7,CAWGTKREAQYF
TRBV30,few,TRBJ2-7,CAWSPGKRNYEQYF
TRBV30,.,TRBJ2-1,CAWTAGGSYNEQFF
TRBV30,.,TRBJ1-2,CAWSVEANYGYTF
TRBV30,.,TRBJ2-5,CAWSDQETQYF
TRBV30,.,TRBJ1-3,CAWSAGQLWGGNTIYF
TRBV5-1,.,TRBJ1-5,CASSLPGRNQPQHF
TRBV30,.,TRBJ1-2,CACQSWGAGGYTF
TRBV5-1,.,TRBJ2-6,CASSSSDRGKSGANVLTF
TRBV5-1,few,TRBJ1-2,CASSFRDGYTF